The T cell receptor beta chain under discussion was sequenced for a study of cytomegalovirus exposure and HLA in healthy donors. About the study: Around 87 million unique TCRs, all from HLA-typed donors, were included in an early release of the data.

Trimming shortened V by 2 bases and J by 5 bases, and 16 bases separated the two germline ends. This CDR3 has 16 amino acids. Germline lookup yields CDR1 MNHEY and CDR2 SMNVEV (reference sequence). 60 Vbeta and 13 Jbeta primers were used in PCR. Profiling relied on immunoSEQ multiplex PCR, and the TCRdb table lists in-frame clones only, not all of them. The sample has over 100,000 clones, around 76% seen once. Input material: PBMCs. The clonotype originates from a male donor in good health and CMV-seronegative. The chain is built from TRBV27 and TRBJ2-1; D is possibly TRBD2 (5 bases). DNA for the CDR3: TGTGCCAGCAGTTTACGTGCTGGAGGAATGAACAATGAGCAGTTCTTC. Its protein product is CASSLRAGGMNNEQFF.